The TCR beta chain under discussion was sequenced for a study of cytotoxic CD8 clonotypes in ibrutinib-treated CLL. In the study overall: After median 68 months, roughly 14 stayed in remission, about 12 progressed; responses about 24 partial, 2 complete.

Points on this clone: Antigen specificity is unknown.

TCR beta libraries used about 1.9 micrograms of genomic DNA from cryopreserved PBMCs. Notes on the study in general: Public clonotypes were seen rarely and were contracted or stable on treatment. Patients showed higher baseline clonality than age-matched healthy donors, and it tracked circulating CD8+ T-cell counts.

Some clones are missing from TCRdb's copy, which holds only in-frame ones; the method was immunoSEQ multiplex PCR. The repertoire has 200,000 to 250,000 clones, approximately 75% of them found once; the top ten carry 10% to 12%. Germline V lookup: CDR1 LNHDA, CDR2 SQIVND (reference sequence). The germline V and J ends were trimmed by 3 bases and 2 bases, with 16 bases remaining between them. There are 16 residues in the CDR3. The TCR was taken from a human donor with chronic lymphocytic leukemia. V usage is TRBV19 and J usage is TRBJ2-5; TRBD2 is a possible D gene (5 bases). Sequenced material: PBMCs, taken after 12 months of ibrutinib treatment. The CDR3 loop reads CASSISRTREQETQYF. CDR3 nucleotide sequence: TGTGCCAGTAGTATTTCGCGAACTAGGGAGCAAGAGACCCAGTACTTC.